This entry is about one T cell receptor (beta chain). Its antigen is currently unknown. The CDR3 covers 13 residues. The V end lost 4 bases, the J end lost 7 bases, and 11 bases lay between the germline ends. CDR1 is SGHNT, CDR2 YYREEE, per germline (reference sequence). These data originate in a study of shared clonotypes between healthy human individuals. Study-level points and caveats: Non-shared clonotypes were found to have lower generation probabilities than the clonotypes that were shared by all four of the sorted-subset donors.

Naive CD8 cells, CD45RO-negative and positively selected for CCR7, excluded terminally differentiated effector memory CD45RA+ cells. The donors, healthy adults who were HIV-negative, had experienced no recent acute infections or vaccinations. Roughly 210 ng DNA, around 30,000 T cell genomes, went into each sorted-subset replicate PCR. Clones were read by immunoSEQ multiplex PCR, and TCRdb kept only the in-frame ones, dropping some. Among hundreds of thousands of clones listed, 90% to 97% were seen once. The sample taken for sequencing was naive CD8+ T cells sorted from blood. This TCR came from a woman younger than 45 in good health. The V call is TRBV5-4, the J call TRBJ1-4, with D hard to call. Here the CDR3 reads CASSQSGAEKLFF. The CDR3 nucleotides are TGTGCCAGCAGCCAATCAGGTGCTGAAAAACTGTTTTTT.